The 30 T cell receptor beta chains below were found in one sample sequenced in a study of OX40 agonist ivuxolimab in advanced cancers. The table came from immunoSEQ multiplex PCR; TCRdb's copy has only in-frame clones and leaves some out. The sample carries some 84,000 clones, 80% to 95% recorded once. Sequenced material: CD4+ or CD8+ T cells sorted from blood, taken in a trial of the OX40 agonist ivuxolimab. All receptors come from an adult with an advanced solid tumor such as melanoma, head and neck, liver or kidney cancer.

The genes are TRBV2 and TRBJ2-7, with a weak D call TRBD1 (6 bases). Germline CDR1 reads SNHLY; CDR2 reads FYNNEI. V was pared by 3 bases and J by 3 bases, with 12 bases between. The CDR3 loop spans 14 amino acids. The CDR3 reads CASSERDTSYEQYF. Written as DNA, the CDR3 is TGTGCCAGCAGTGAGAGGGACACAAGCTACGAGCAGTACTTC.

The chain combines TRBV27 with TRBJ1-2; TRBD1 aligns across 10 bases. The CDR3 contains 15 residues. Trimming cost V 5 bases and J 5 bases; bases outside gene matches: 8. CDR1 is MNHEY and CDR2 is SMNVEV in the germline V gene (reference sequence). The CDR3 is CASSLQTGGPYGYTF. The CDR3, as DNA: TGTGCCAGCAGTCTACAGACAGGGGGCCCTTATGGCTACACCTTC.

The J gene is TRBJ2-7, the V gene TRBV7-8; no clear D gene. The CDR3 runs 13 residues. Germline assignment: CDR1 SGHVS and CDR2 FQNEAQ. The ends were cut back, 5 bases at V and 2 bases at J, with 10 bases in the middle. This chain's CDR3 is CASSDGPTYEQYF. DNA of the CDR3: TGTGCCAGCAGCGACGGACCGACCTACGAGCAGTACTTC.

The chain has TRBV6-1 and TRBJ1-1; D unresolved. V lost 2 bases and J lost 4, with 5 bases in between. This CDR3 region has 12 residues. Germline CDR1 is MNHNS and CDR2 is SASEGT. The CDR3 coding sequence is TGTGCCAGCAGTGAATTGGGCACTGAAGCTTTCTTT. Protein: CASSELGTEAFF.

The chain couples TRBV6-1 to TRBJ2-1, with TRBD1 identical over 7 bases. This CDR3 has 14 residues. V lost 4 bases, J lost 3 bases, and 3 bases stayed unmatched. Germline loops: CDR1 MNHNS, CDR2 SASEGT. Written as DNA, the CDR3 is TGTGCCAGCAGTGCCACAGGGGACTACAATGAGCAGTTCTTC. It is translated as CASSATGDYNEQFF.

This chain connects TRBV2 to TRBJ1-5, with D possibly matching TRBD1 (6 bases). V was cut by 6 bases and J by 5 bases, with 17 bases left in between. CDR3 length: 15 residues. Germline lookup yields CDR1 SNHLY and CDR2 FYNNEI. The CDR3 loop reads CASSLMDEGDQPQHF. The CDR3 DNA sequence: TGTGCCAGCAGCTTGATGGACGAGGGGGATCAGCCCCAGCATTTT.

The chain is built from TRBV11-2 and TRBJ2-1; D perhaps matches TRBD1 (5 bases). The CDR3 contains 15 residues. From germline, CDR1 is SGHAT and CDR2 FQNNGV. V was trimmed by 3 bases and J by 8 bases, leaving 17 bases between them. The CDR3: CASSFRGSTGDEQFF. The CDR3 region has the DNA TGTGCCAGCAGCTTTAGGGGATCGACTGGGGATGAGCAGTTCTTC.

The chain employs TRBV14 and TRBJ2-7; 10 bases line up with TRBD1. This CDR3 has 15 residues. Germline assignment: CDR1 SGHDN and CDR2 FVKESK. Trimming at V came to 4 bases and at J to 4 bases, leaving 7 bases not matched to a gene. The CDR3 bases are TGTGCCAGCAGCCCACCGGGACAGGGGACGTACGAGCAGTACTTC. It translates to CASSPPGQGTYEQYF. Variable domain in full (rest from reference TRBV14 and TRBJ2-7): EAGVTQFPSHSVIEKGQTVTLRCDPISGHDNLYWYRRVMGKEIKFLLHFVKESKQDESGMPNNRFLAERTGGTYSTLKVQPAELEDSGVYFCASSPPGQGTYEQYFGPGTRLTVT.

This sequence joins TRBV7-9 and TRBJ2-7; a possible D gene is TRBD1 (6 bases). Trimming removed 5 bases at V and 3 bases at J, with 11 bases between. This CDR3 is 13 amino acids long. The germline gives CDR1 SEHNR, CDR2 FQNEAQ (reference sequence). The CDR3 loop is CASSPQGYYEQYF. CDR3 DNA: TGTGCCAGCAGCCCTCAGGGGTACTACGAGCAGTACTTC.

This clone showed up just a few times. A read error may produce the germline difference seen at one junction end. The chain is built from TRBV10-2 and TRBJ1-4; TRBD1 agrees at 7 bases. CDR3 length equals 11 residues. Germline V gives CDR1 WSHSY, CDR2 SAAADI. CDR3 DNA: TGCGCCAGCAGGAAGGTCGAGGACAGGATTTTT. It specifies CASRKVEDRIF.

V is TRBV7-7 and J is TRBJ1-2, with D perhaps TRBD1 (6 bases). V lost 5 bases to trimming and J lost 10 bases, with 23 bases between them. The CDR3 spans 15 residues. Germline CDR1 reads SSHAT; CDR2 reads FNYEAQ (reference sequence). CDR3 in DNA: TGTGCCAGCAGCCCCTATTACAGGGATGTTATCAACTACACCTTC. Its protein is CASSPYYRDVINYTF.

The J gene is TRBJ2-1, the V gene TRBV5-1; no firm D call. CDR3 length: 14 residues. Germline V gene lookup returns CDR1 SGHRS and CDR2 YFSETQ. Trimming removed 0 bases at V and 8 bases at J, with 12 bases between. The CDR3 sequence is CASSLADLAYEQFF. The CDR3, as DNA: TGCGCCAGCAGCTTGGCGGATTTAGCTTATGAGCAGTTCTTC.

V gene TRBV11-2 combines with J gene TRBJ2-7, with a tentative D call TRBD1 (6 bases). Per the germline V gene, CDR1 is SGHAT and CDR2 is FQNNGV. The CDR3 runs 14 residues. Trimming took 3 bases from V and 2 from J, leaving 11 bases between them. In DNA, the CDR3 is TGTGCCAGCAGCTTTTCGACAGGACCCTACGAGCAGTACTTC. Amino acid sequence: CASSFSTGPYEQYF.

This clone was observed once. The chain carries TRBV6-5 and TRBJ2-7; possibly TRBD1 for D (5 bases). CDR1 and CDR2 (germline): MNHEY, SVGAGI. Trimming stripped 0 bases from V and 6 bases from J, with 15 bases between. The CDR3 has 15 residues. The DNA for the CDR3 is TGTGCCAGCAGTTACTCGACAGAAAGTACGGGCGAGCAGTACTTC. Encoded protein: CASSYSTESTGEQYF.

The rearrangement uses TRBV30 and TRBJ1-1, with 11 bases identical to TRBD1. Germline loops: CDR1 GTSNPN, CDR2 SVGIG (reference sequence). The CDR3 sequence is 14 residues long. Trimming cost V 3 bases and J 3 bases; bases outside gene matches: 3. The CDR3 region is CAWRGQGAYTEAFF. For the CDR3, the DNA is TGTGCCTGGAGAGGACAGGGGGCTTACACTGAAGCTTTCTTT.

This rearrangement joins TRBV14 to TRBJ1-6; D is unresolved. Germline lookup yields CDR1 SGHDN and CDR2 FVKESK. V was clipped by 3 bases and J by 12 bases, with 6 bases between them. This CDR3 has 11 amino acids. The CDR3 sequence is CASSQGIPLHF. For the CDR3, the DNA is TGTGCCAGCAGCCAGGGGATACCCCTCCACTTT.

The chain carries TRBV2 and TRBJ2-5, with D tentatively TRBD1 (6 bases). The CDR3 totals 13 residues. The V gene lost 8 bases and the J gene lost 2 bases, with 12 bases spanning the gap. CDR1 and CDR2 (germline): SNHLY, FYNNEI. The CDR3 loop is CASLRGGQETQYF. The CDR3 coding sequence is TGTGCCAGCCTCAGGGGTGGACAAGAGACCCAGTACTTC.

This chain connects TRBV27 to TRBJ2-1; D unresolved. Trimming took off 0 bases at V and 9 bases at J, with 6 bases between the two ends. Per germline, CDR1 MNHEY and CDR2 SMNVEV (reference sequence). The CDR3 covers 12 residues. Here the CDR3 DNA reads TGTGCCAGCAGTTTATCCGACGGTGAGCAGTTCTTC. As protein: CASSLSDGEQFF.

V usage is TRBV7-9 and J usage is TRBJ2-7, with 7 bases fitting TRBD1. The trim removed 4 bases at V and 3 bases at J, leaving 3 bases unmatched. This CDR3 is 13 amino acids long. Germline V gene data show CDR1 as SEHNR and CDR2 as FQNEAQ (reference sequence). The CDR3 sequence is CASSYRQGYEQYF. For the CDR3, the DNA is TGTGCCAGCAGCTACCGACAGGGCTACGAGCAGTACTTC. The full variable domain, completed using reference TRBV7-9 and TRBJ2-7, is DTGVSQNPRHKITKRGQNVTFRCDPISEHNRLYWYRQTLGQGPEFLTYFQNEAQLEKSRLLSDRFSAERPKGSFSTLEIQRTEQGDSAMYLCASSYRQGYEQYFGPGTRLTVT.

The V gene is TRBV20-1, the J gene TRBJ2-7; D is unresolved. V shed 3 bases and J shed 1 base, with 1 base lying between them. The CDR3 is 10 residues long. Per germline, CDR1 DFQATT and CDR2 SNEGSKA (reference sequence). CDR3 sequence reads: CSASSYEQYF. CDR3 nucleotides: TGCAGTGCTAGTTCCTACGAGCAGTACTTC.

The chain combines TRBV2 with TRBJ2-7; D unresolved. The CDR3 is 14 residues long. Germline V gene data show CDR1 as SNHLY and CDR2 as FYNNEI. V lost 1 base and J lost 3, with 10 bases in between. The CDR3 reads CASSEGGSLYEQYF. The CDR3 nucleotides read TGTGCCAGCAGTGAAGGCGGCAGCCTCTACGAGCAGTACTTC.

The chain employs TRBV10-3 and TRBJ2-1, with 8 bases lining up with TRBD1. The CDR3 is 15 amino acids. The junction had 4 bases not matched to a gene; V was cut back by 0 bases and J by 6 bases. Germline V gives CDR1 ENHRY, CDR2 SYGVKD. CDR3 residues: CAISESETGANEQFF. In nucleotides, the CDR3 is TGTGCCATCAGTGAGTCCGAGACAGGGGCCAATGAGCAGTTCTTC.

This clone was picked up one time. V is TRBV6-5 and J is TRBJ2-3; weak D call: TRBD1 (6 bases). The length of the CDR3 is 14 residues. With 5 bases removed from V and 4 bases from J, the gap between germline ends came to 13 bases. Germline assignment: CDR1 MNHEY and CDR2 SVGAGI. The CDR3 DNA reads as TGTGCCAGCAGTCACAGGGAAGGATCAGATACGCAGTATTTT. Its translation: CASSHREGSDTQYF.

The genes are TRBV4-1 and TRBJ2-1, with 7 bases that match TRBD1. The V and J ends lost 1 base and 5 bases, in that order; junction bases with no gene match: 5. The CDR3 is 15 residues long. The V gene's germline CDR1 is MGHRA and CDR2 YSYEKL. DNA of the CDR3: TGCGCCAGCAGCCAAGTACAGGGGTTGGACAATGAGCAGTTCTTC. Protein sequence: CASSQVQGLDNEQFF.

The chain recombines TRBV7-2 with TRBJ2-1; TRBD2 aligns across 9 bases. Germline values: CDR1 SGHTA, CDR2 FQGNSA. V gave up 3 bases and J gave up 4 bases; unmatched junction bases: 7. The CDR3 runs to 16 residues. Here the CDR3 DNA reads TGTGCCAGCAGCTTTAGAGGCGGGGGGGCGTACAATGAGCAGTTCTTC. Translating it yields CASSFRGGGAYNEQFF.

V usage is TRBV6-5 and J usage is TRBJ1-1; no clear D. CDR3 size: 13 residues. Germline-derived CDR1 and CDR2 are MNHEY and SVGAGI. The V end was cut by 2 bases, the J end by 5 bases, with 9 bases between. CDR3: CASSYPGWTEAFF. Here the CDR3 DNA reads TGTGCCAGCAGTTACCCGGGCTGGACTGAAGCTTTCTTT.

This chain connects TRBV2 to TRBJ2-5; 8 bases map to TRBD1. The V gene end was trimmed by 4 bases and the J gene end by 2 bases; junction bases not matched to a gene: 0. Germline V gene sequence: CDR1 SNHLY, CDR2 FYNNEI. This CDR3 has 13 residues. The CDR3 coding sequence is TGTGCCAGCAGTGGGGACAGGCAAGAGACCCAGTACTTC. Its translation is CASSGDRQETQYF.

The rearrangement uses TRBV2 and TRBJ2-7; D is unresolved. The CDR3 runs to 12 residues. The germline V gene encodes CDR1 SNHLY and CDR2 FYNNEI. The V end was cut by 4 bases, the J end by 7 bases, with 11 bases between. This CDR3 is CASSGDRHEQYF. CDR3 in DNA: TGTGCCAGCAGTGGAGACCGGCATGAGCAGTACTTC.

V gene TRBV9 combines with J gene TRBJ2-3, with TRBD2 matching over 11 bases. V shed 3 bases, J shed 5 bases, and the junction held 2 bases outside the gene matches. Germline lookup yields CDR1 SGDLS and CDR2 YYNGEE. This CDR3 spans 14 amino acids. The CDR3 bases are TGTGCCAGCAGCGATACTAGCGGGGGAGATACGCAGTATTTT. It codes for CASSDTSGGDTQYF. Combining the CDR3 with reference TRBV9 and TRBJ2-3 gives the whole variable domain DSGVTQTPKHLITATGQRVTLRCSPRSGDLSVYWYQQSLDQGLQFLIQYYNGEERAKGNILERFSAQQFPDLHSELNLSSLELGDSALYFCASSDTSGGDTQYFGPGTRLTVL.

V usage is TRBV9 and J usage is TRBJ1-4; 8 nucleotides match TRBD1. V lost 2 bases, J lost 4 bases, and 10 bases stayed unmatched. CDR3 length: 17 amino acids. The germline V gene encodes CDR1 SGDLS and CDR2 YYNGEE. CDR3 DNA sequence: TGTGCCAGCAGCGTTGGTGCAGGGGGCACCATTAATGAAAAACTGTTTTTT. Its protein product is CASSVGAGGTINEKLFF. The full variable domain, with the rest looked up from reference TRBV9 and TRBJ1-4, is DSGVTQTPKHLITATGQRVTLRCSPRSGDLSVYWYQQSLDQGLQFLIQYYNGEERAKGNILERFSAQQFPDLHSELNLSSLELGDSALYFCASSVGAGGTINEKLFFGSGTQLSVL.